Sequencing of this T cell receptor (beta chain) was carried out in a study of response to subunit inactivated influenza vaccine. CDR3 length equals 14 residues. From germline, CDR1 is PRHDT and CDR2 FYEKMQ (reference sequence). Trimming at V came to 5 bases and at J to 1 base, leaving 5 bases not matched to a gene. TCRdb re-called the RT-PCR reads through MiXCR, storing one row per CDR3 protein. The sample shows 530,000 or so distinct CDR3 sequences, about 10% of them seen only once. The receptor was isolated from a man aged 45-60 years who received an inactivated influenza vaccine. The source was PBMCs from blood, collected on the day of vaccination. The J gene is TRBJ2-7, the V gene TRBV13; 7 nucleotides match TRBD1. CDR3 sequence reads: CASSPGQASYEQYF. CDR3 in DNA: TGTGCCAGCAGCCCTGGACAGGCGTCCTACGAGCAGTACTTC.